These T cell receptor beta chains were read from a single sample in a study of PD-1 blockade in classical Hodgkin lymphoma. The repertoire was sequenced with immunoSEQ multiplex PCR; TCRdb's copy has only in-frame clones and lacks some. The table includes roughly 70,000 clones, 70% to 75% detected once. The sample in question was peripheral blood mononuclear cells (PBMCs), obtained before the second cycle of nivolumab. These TCRs come from a human donor with classical Hodgkin lymphoma. Each CDR3 is given with its conserved first and last residue. A D gene is named only where the DNA matches it firmly. Some rows have no size entry. The others give once, few or many, or a class for an expanded clone.

NA few TRBJ2-3 TRBV5-1 CASSLYPWAGVADTQYF TGCGCCAGCAGCTTGTACCCCTGGGCAGGGGTTGCAGATACGCAGTATTTT
NA NA TRBJ2-1 TRBV7-9 CASSPPTPVGREQFF TGTGCCAGCAGCCCCCCGACACCCGTGGGGCGTGAGCAGTTCTTC
NA NA TRBJ1-2 TRBV28 CASSLGGAYGYTF TGTGCCAGCAGTTTAGGGGGGGCCTATGGCTACACCTTC
TRBD1 once TRBJ1-1 TRBV5-1 CASRVGTVNTEAFF TGCGCCAGCAGGGTCGGGACAGTGAACACTGAAGCTTTCTTT
NA NA TRBJ1-6 TRBV2 CASFTGGSYNSPLHF TGTGCCAGCTTTACGGGGGGCTCCTATAATTCACCCCTCCACTTT
TRBD1 few TRBJ2-5 TRBV27 CASSPGTGQKTQYF TGTGCCAGCAGTCCCGGGACAGGGCAGAAGACCCAGTACTTC
TRBD1 few TRBJ1-5 TRBV19 CASGGRGNQPQHF TGTGCCAGTGGGGGCAGGGGGAACCAGCCCCAGCATTTT
NA NA TRBJ1-1 TRBV27 CASSPQGNTEAFF TGTGCCAGCAGTCCCCAGGGGAACACTGAAGCTTTCTTT
NA NA TRBJ2-7 TRBV15 CATSIRDGTYEQYF TGTGCCACCAGCATCCGGGACGGTACCTACGAGCAGTACTTC
TRBD1 NA TRBJ1-4 TRBV5-6 CASSPTGGSEKLFF TGTGCCAGTAGTCCGACAGGGGGTAGTGAAAAACTGTTTTTT
TRBD1 once TRBJ2-2 TRBV11-2 CASSEVNRGNGELFF TGTGCCAGCAGCGAAGTAAACAGGGGTAACGGGGAGCTGTTTTTT
NA NA TRBJ1-5 TRBV2 CASSPRDQPQHF TGTGCCAGCAGCCCCAGGGATCAGCCCCAGCATTTT
TRBD1 few TRBJ1-5 TRBV6-5 CASSSDRESNQPQHF TGTGCCAGCAGTTCAGACAGGGAGAGCAATCAGCCCCAGCATTTT
TRBD1 once TRBJ2-2 TRBV29-1 CSARTGTNTGELFF TGCAGCGCACGGACAGGGACGAACACCGGGGAGCTGTTTTTT
TRBD2 NA TRBJ2-2 TRBV11-2 CASTAGVANTGELFF TGTGCCAGCACAGCGGGGGTCGCGAACACCGGGGAGCTGTTTTTT
TRBD1 large TRBJ2-2 TRBV25-1 CASSDRQGAGGELFF TGTGCCAGCAGTGATAGACAGGGGGCGGGCGGGGAGCTGTTTTTT
TRBD1 NA TRBJ1-6 TRBV27 CASSLAGQGKPLHF TGTGCCAGCAGTTTAGCGGGACAGGGGAAACCCCTCCACTTT
NA NA TRBJ1-4 TRBV18 CASSPTGGNEKLFF TGTGCCAGCTCACCAACGGGGGGTAATGAAAAACTGTTTTTT
NA NA TRBJ2-2 TRBV27 CASSFGDTGELFF TGTGCCAGCAGTTTCGGGGACACCGGGGAGCTGTTTTTT
TRBD1 NA TRBJ1-2 TRBV11-2 CASSPDRGDGYTF TGTGCCAGCAGCCCGGACAGGGGAGATGGCTACACCTTC
NA NA TRBJ1-1 TRBV20-1 CSAREVTEAFF TGCAGTGCTAGAGAAGTCACTGAAGCTTTCTTT
TRBD2 NA TRBJ2-2 TRBV7-6 CASSLATSGADGELFF TGTGCCAGCAGCTTAGCGACTAGCGGGGCTGACGGGGAGCTGTTTTTT
NA NA TRBJ2-3 TRBV11-2 CASSLVRQTTQYF TGTGCCAGCAGCTTAGTCAGGCAGACTACGCAGTATTTT
NA NA TRBJ1-3 TRBV14 CASSLLSGGTSGNTIYF TGTGCCAGCAGCCTATTGTCCGGGGGAACCTCTGGAAACACCATATATTTT
TRBD2 NA TRBJ2-7 TRBV6-5 CASSYSPSGSSYEQYF TGTGCCAGCAGTTACTCGCCTAGCGGGAGCTCCTACGAGCAGTACTTC
NA NA TRBJ1-4 TRBV20-1 CSARRVRELFF TGCAGTGCTAGGCGAGTAAGGGAACTGTTTTTT
TRBD1 NA TRBJ1-5 TRBV12-5 CASGLTGGNQPQHF TGTGCTAGTGGTTTGACAGGGGGCAATCAGCCCCAGCATTTT
TRBD1 few TRBJ2-7 TRBV27 CASSLSGQGLSYEQYF TGTGCCAGCAGTTTATCTGGACAGGGTCTCTCCTACGAGCAGTACTTC
TRBD1 NA TRBJ1-5 TRBV6-6 CARRGQGNNQPQHF TGTGCCCGCAGGGGACAGGGTAACAATCAGCCCCAGCATTTT
NA NA TRBJ2-7 TRBV12-5 CASGFGAGAGAYEQYF TGTGCTAGTGGTTTTGGGGCTGGGGCGGGTGCCTACGAGCAGTACTTC
NA few TRBJ1-1 TRBV29-1 CSASGVGTEAFF TGCAGCGCCAGCGGGGTTGGGACTGAAGCTTTCTTT
TRBD1 NA TRBJ1-5 TRBV5-6 CASSAGTGNQPQHF TGTGCCAGCAGCGCCGGGACAGGTAATCAGCCCCAGCATTTT
NA NA TRBJ1-1 TRBV19 CASSIAFRSDTEAFF TGTGCCAGTAGTATCGCCTTCCGTTCTGACACTGAAGCTTTCTTT
NA NA TRBJ2-1 TRBV7-9 CASSLMSGIWNEQFF TGTGCCAGCAGCTTAATGTCAGGGATCTGGAATGAGCAGTTCTTC
NA NA TRBJ2-3 TRBV6-6 CASSYSVGLTQYF TGTGCCAGCAGTTACTCGGTTGGTCTTACGCAGTATTTT
NA few TRBJ1-1 TRBV28 CASTTEIGTEAFF TGTGCCAGCACAACAGAAATCGGGACTGAAGCTTTCTTT
TRBD1 few TRBJ1-6 TRBV30 CAWSVGGGQYSPLHF TGTGCCTGGAGTGTCGGAGGGGGCCAATATTCACCCCTCCACTTT
NA NA TRBJ2-3 TRBV19 CASSPFHTDTQYF TGTGCCAGTAGTCCCTTCCACACAGATACGCAGTATTTT
NA NA TRBJ1-2 TRBV30 CAWEGGGYTF TGTGCCTGGGAGGGAGGTGGCTACACCTTC